This T cell receptor (beta chain) came from a study of blood T cell repertoires in COVID-19. Profiling relied on immunoSEQ multiplex PCR, and the TCRdb table lists in-frame clones only, not all of them. This table has some 48,000 clones, approximately 86% appearing once. V lost 4 bases to trimming and J lost 7 bases, with 13 bases between them. The germline gives CDR1 SNHLY, CDR2 FYNNEI. The CDR3 totals 13 residues. This clonotype originated in a woman at least 80 years old with acute or convalescent COVID-19. Sequencing was done on a sample of peripheral blood. The V gene is TRBV2, the J gene TRBJ1-2; D is undetermined. CDR3 nucleotides: TGTGCCAGCAGTGGGTCGGGGTCCAGTGGCTACACCTTC. Its protein is CASSGSGSSGYTF.